These T cell receptor beta chains were read from a single sample in a study of blood T cells in healthy people across ages. TCRdb itself ran the 5' RACE reads through MiXCR, one entry per CDR3 protein. This repertoire shows hundreds of thousands of distinct CDR3 sequences, 58% found once; its top ten account for about 20%. Input material: blood. These receptors were collected from a man in his thirties or forties in good health. Both conserved end residues are part of each CDR3. D genes are given only for firm matches. Rows give clone size only sometimes, using once, few, many, or a class for an expanded clone.

clone_size j_call d_call v_call cdr3_nt cdr3_aa
- TRBJ2-5 - TRBV20-1 TGCAGTGCTAGAGTGGGAGCCCAAGAGACCCAGTACTTC CSARVGAQETQYF
- TRBJ2-7 - TRBV6-1 TGTGCCAGCAGTGTTAGACGACAGGCCGTTCCCTACGAGCAGTACTTC CASSVRRQAVPYEQYF
- TRBJ2-5 TRBD2 TRBV20-1 TGCAGTGTTGGGACTAGCGGACGAACCCAAGAGACCCAGTACTTC CSVGTSGRTQETQYF
- TRBJ2-1 - TRBV7-3 TGTGCCAGCAGCTTAACTGTTGCTACTAATGAGCAGTTCTTC CASSLTVATNEQFF
once TRBJ2-3 - TRBV6-6 TGTGCCAGCAGCTCAGGCGCGTCCAAACTCACAGATACGCAGTATTTT CASSSGASKLTDTQYF
few TRBJ2-1 - TRBV5-6 TGTGCCAGCAGCTTGTTTACCCAGGGCCTCAATGAGCAGTTCTTC CASSLFTQGLNEQFF
few TRBJ2-7 - TRBV25-1 TGTGCCAGCAGTGATAAGCTCGGGACGGTCTCCTACGAGCAGTACTTC CASSDKLGTVSYEQYF
few TRBJ2-1 - TRBV5-1 TGCGCCAGCAGAGGGAGTGGGGACAATGAGCAGTTCTTC CASRGSGDNEQFF
many TRBJ2-1 TRBD2 TRBV7-2 TGTGCCAGCAGCGCCAGACTAGCATTGTCGCAGAATGAGCAGTTCTTC CASSARLALSQNEQFF
once TRBJ2-6 - TRBV12-3/TRBV12-4 TGTGCCAGCAGTTCAGGCGACGTCCTGACTTTC CASSSGDVLTF
- TRBJ2-1 - TRBV12-5 TGTGCTAGTGGGCTACAGGGTGCTAACAATGAGCAGTTCTTC CASGLQGANNEQFF
- TRBJ2-6 TRBD2 TRBV5-1 TGCGCCAGCAGCCAATTGTACGCGGGGGGAAATTCCAACGTCCTGACTTTC CASSQLYAGGNSNVLTF
once TRBJ2-7 - TRBV20-1 TGCAGTGCAGGGAGTACGAGCTCCTACGAGCAGTACTTC CSAGSTSSYEQYF
- TRBJ2-1 - TRBV6-2/TRBV6-3 TGTGCCAGCAGTTACGCTAGAACAGATTACAATGAGCAGTTCTTC CASSYARTDYNEQFF
- TRBJ2-1 TRBD2 TRBV29-1 TGCAGCGTTGTGGGGGAGACGGGAGGGGTGAATGAGCAGTTCTTC CSVVGETGGVNEQFF
- TRBJ2-1 TRBD2 TRBV5-1 TGCGCCAGCAGCGTAGCACTAGCGGGGGGCAGCCACAATGAGCAGTTCTTC CASSVALAGGSHNEQFF
- TRBJ2-1 TRBD2 TRBV5-1 TGCGCCAGCAGCTTGGGACTAGCGGGAGCACTGGATGAGCAGTTCTTC CASSLGLAGALDEQFF